This T cell receptor (beta chain) appears in the sequencing data of a study of cytomegalovirus exposure and HLA in healthy donors. Study observations and caveats: Cytomegalovirus status was reportedly diagnosed by the classifier with high sensitivity and specificity. A list of around 160 TCR beta chains associated with cytomegalovirus was given.

The PCR employed 60 Vbeta primers together with 13 Jbeta primers. The repertoire was sequenced with immunoSEQ multiplex PCR; TCRdb's copy has only in-frame clones and lacks some. The sample has about 99,000 clones; approximately 70% are singletons. Comment on this clone: No antigen is known for it.

Germline V gene sequence: CDR1 SQVTM, CDR2 ANQGSEA. With 0 bases removed from V and 8 bases from J, the gap between germline ends came to 14 bases. The length of the CDR3 is 14 residues. The V call is TRBV29-1, the J call TRBJ2-1; weak D call: TRBD2 (5 bases). The receptor's source is a woman aged 45-65 years in good health and CMV-seronegative. The sequencing sample was made of PBMCs. The CDR3: CSVEDTRGGYEQFF. CDR3 in DNA: TGCAGCGTTGAAGATACTCGGGGTGGGTATGAGCAGTTCTTC.